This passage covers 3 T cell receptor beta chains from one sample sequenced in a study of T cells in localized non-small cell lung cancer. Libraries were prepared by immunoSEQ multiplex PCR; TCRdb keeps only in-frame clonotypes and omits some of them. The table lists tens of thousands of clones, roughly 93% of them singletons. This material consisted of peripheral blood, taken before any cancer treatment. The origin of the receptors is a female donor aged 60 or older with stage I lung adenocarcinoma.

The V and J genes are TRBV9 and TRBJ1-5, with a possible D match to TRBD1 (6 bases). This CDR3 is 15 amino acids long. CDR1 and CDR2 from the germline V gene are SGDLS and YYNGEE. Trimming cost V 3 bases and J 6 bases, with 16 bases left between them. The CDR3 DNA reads TGTGCCAGCAGCGCGACGGGTCAGGGGAGTCAGCCCCAGCATTTT. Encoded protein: CASSATGQGSQPQHF.

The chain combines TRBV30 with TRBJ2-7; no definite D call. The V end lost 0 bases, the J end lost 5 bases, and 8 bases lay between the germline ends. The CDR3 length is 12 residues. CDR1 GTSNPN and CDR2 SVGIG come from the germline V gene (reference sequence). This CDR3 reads CAWSVPADEQYF. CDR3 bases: TGTGCCTGGAGTGTACCGGCTGACGAGCAGTACTTC.

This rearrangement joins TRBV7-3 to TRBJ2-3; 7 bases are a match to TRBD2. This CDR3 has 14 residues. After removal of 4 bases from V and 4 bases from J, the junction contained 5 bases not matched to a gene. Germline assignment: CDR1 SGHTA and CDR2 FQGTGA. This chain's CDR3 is CASSSGLVPDTQYF. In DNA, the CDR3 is TGTGCCAGCAGCTCCGGACTAGTGCCAGATACGCAGTATTTT. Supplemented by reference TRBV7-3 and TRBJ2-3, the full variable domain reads GAGVSQTPSNKVTEKGKYVELRCDPISGHTALYWYRQSLGQGPEFLIYFQGTGAADDSGLPNDRFFAVRPEGSVSTLKIQRTERGDSAVYLCASSSGLVPDTQYFGPGTRLTVL.